A selection of T cell receptor beta chains follows, all from one sample in a study of control samples from healthy donors and cancer patients. Only in-frame clones appear in the TCRdb table, and some are missing; sequencing was by immunoSEQ multiplex PCR. The sample yields over 150,000 clones, more than 85% seen once. Sequenced material: blood. The receptors come from a woman aged 40 to 49 in good health. The CDR3 runs from the conserved cysteine through the conserved F or W. D genes are given only for firm matches. Clone size is given for some rows only: seen once, a few or many times, or a class if the clone is expanded.

TRBJ1-2	-	-	14	TRBV5-4	TGTGCCAGCAGCTCCCCGGACATACTCTATGGCTACACCTTC	CASSSPDILYGYTF
TRBJ1-6	-	-	13	TRBV29-1	TGCAGCGTATCGGACAGCCCTAATTCACCCCTCCACTTT	CSVSDSPNSPLHF
TRBJ1-3	-	once	15	TRBV5-1	TGCGCCAGCAGCGCGGCCTCGACGGGCGGAAACACCATATATTTT	CASSAASTGGNTIYF
TRBJ1-5	-	-	14	TRBV19	TGTGCCAGTAGTACGACAGGACCCAATCAGCCCCAGCATTTT	CASSTTGPNQPQHF
TRBJ1-3	-	once	14	TRBV27	TGTGCCAGCAAACGGGGTGGATCTGGAAACACCATATATTTT	CASKRGGSGNTIYF
TRBJ2-7	TRBD1	-	14	TRBV6-5	TGTGCCAGCAGAACCGGGACAGGGACCTACGAGCAGTACTTC	CASRTGTGTYEQYF
TRBJ2-7	-	-	15	TRBV11-2	TGTGCCAGCAGCTTAGTCCGTTCTAGGGGCTACGAGCAGTACTTC	CASSLVRSRGYEQYF
TRBJ1-2	TRBD1	-	13	TRBV7-9	TGTGCCAGCAGCTGGCAGGGGGCGGGTGGCTACACCTTC	CASSWQGAGGYTF
TRBJ1-4	-	-	15	TRBV5-4	TGTGCCAGCAGCTTATCTTTGGGGAGTAATGAAAAACTGTTTTTT	CASSLSLGSNEKLFF
TRBJ1-1	-	-	12	TRBV6-5	TGTGCCAGCCTACGGTTTGGGACTGAAGCTTTCTTT	CASLRFGTEAFF
TRBJ1-5	TRBD1	-	14	TRBV6-4	TGTGCCAGCAGCATGACAGGGATGGGGCAGCCCCAGCATTTT	CASSMTGMGQPQHF